The rows below give T cell receptor beta chains drawn from one sample of a study of T cell changes during pregnancy in multiple sclerosis. The protocol was immunoSEQ multiplex PCR, while the TCRdb copy is restricted to in-frame clones and leaves out a portion. Seen here are about 40,000 clones, approximately 93% observed once, and the top ten hold around 8.8%. Here the sequenced sample was CD8+ T cells from peripheral blood mononuclear cells, taken in the third trimester of pregnancy. These receptors all stem from a female donor with multiple sclerosis, enrolled in a pregnancy study. The CDR3 runs from the conserved cysteine through the conserved F or W. The D gene is left open where the match is weak. A clone size is listed for some rows: how often the clone was seen (once, few, many), or a class if it is expanded.

cdr3_nt	cdr3_aa	v_call	d_call	clone_size	j_call
TGTGCCAGCAGCCCGGAACCACTAGCGGGGGGGGCAGATACGCAGTATTTT	CASSPEPLAGGADTQYF	TRBV5-4	TRBD2	NA	TRBJ2-3
TGTGCCAGTAGTATAGAGGACAGGGGATACGAGCAGTACTTC	CASSIEDRGYEQYF	TRBV19	TRBD1	NA	TRBJ2-7
TGTGCCAGCAGCTCCCCAGGGTCCGTGAACACTGAAGCTTTCTTT	CASSSPGSVNTEAFF	TRBV5-4	NA	NA	TRBJ1-1
TGCGCCAGCAGCGGAGGGGCAGGGGGCCAAGAGACCCAGTACTTC	CASSGGAGGQETQYF	TRBV5-1	NA	NA	TRBJ2-5
TGTGCCAGCAGCTTGGGGACAGGGGCCATGGAGCAGTTCTTC	CASSLGTGAMEQFF	TRBV5-6	TRBD1	NA	TRBJ2-1
TGTGCCAGCAGCCCGGGGTCTGCCCCAGAGACCCAGTACTTC	CASSPGSAPETQYF	TRBV11-3	NA	NA	TRBJ2-5
TGTGCCAGCAGCGTAGGGACAGGGGGCGAGCAGTACTTC	CASSVGTGGEQYF	TRBV9	TRBD1	NA	TRBJ2-7
TGTGCCAGCAGCCCCGCGACCTACAATGAGCAGTTCTTC	CASSPATYNEQFF	TRBV6-5	NA	NA	TRBJ2-1
TGCGCCAGCAGCTTGGAAGGGCCAGGGACCTACAATGAGCAGTTCTTC	CASSLEGPGTYNEQFF	TRBV5-1	NA	NA	TRBJ2-1
TGTGCCAGTGGAGGCGGTTATTATGGCTACACCTTC	CASGGGYYGYTF	TRBV19	NA	once	TRBJ1-2
TGTGCCGCCCAGCGGGGGCCCTCCCCCTATACGCAGTATTTT	CAAQRGPSPYTQYF	TRBV6-1	TRBD2	NA	TRBJ2-3
TGTGCCAGCAGCTTAGAGAATCGGGGGGTCTACGAGCAGTACTTC	CASSLENRGVYEQYF	TRBV7-9	TRBD2	once	TRBJ2-7
TGTGCCAGCTCACCGAAGGGACAGCCCTACGAGCAGTACTTC	CASSPKGQPYEQYF	TRBV18	TRBD1	NA	TRBJ2-7
TGTGCCACCAGCAGACAGCGGGGGAACTACAATGAGCAGTTCTTC	CATSRQRGNYNEQFF	TRBV15	TRBD2	once	TRBJ2-1
TGTGCCAGCAGCCCCCCGGGTAGCTCCTACGAGCAGTACTTC	CASSPPGSSYEQYF	TRBV9	NA	NA	TRBJ2-7
TGTGCCAGCTTGAAAACAGATAACTATGGCTACACCTTC	CASLKTDNYGYTF	TRBV2	NA	NA	TRBJ1-2
TGTGCCAGCAGTTCTACCGCCGGGACAGATTACAATGAGCAGTTCTTC	CASSSTAGTDYNEQFF	TRBV6-6	TRBD1	NA	TRBJ2-1
TGTGCCATCAGTAATAGGACAGGGTGGGATGAAAAACTGTTTTTT	CAISNRTGWDEKLFF	TRBV10-3	TRBD1	NA	TRBJ1-4
TGTGCCAGCAGCTCCACAGGGTTGGAGACAGCTTTCTTT	CASSSTGLETAFF	TRBV7-8	NA	NA	TRBJ1-1
TGCGCCAGCAGTGATCCGGGGGGACTAGTAGTTATCGGGGAGCTGTTTTTT	CASSDPGGLVVIGELFF	TRBV10-2	TRBD2	NA	TRBJ2-2
TGTGCCAGCAGCTTGGCCAATTGGGGGGGCCTAGAAAAACTGTTTTTT	CASSLANWGGLEKLFF	TRBV5-6	NA	NA	TRBJ1-4
TGTGCCAGCAGCTCAGACTGGCGGGGGAAAGAGCAGTACTTC	CASSSDWRGKEQYF	TRBV13	TRBD2	once	TRBJ2-7
TGTGCCAGCAGCTTGGTCCAGGGGGACACTGAAGCTTTCTTT	CASSLVQGDTEAFF	TRBV5-6	TRBD1	NA	TRBJ1-1
TGCGCCAGCAGCTTGTACAGGCTGAACACTGAAGCTTTCTTT	CASSLYRLNTEAFF	TRBV5-1	NA	once	TRBJ1-1
TGTGCCACTGATCCCGAGACAGCCACCGGGGAGCTGTTTTTT	CATDPETATGELFF	TRBV19	NA	NA	TRBJ2-2
TGTGCCAGCAGCCCAAGGGACAGGACACTTTCTAACTATGGCTACACCTTC	CASSPRDRTLSNYGYTF	TRBV2	TRBD1	NA	TRBJ1-2
TGCGCCAGCAGCCAAGGGACAGTCGGGACAAACACCATATATTTT	CASSQGTVGTNTIYF	TRBV4-1	NA	once	TRBJ1-3
TGTGCCAGCAGCTTCTGGACAGGGAGCGGCTACACCTTC	CASSFWTGSGYTF	TRBV5-4	TRBD1	NA	TRBJ1-2
TGTGCCAGCAGCTACGGGAGCTCCTACAATGAGCAGTTCTTC	CASSYGSSYNEQFF	TRBV7-3	NA	NA	TRBJ2-1
TGTGCCAGTTCGGGTAGCGGGGGGGCGAATGAGCAGTTCTTC	CASSGSGGANEQFF	TRBV10-3	TRBD2	NA	TRBJ2-1
TGTGCCAGCAGTTTATGGCAGGGGGCGGCCGAGCAGTACTTC	CASSLWQGAAEQYF	TRBV27	TRBD1	NA	TRBJ2-7
TGTGCCAGCCAAGGCGGATTAGGTAATGAAAAACTGTTTTTT	CASQGGLGNEKLFF	TRBV6-1	NA	NA	TRBJ1-4
TGTGCCAGCAGCCCCGTAACGGGGGAGTCCCCGGGGGCCAACGTCCTGACTTTC	CASSPVTGESPGANVLTF	TRBV9	NA	once	TRBJ2-6
TGTGCCAGCAGTTTAGGGGGCCTTTACGAGCAGTACTTC	CASSLGGLYEQYF	TRBV7-9	TRBD1	NA	TRBJ2-7
TGTGCCAGCAGTTTCAGTGATACGCAGTATTTT	CASSFSDTQYF	TRBV27	NA	NA	TRBJ2-3
TGTGCCAGCAGTCCGCTGGGGACAGAAAGCTCCTACGAGCAGTACTTC	CASSPLGTESSYEQYF	TRBV28	TRBD1	NA	TRBJ2-7
TGTGCCATCAATGAAGGCAGGAGGGGTTACAATGAGCAGTTCTTC	CAINEGRRGYNEQFF	TRBV10-3	NA	once	TRBJ2-1
TGTGCCAGCAGCGAGGTAACTTCGACCTACGAGCAGTACTTC	CASSEVTSTYEQYF	TRBV5-6	NA	NA	TRBJ2-7
TGCGCCAGCAGCTTGGCAGGGGACGAGCAGTACTTC	CASSLAGDEQYF	TRBV5-1	NA	NA	TRBJ2-7
TGTGCCAGCAGTGACTCGAGGGGCGGGGGGGCCTTAGATACGCAGTATTTT	CASSDSRGGGALDTQYF	TRBV6-4	TRBD2	NA	TRBJ2-3
TGTGCCAGCAGCCTAGGACTGGATGGTAATACGCAGTATTTT	CASSLGLDGNTQYF	TRBV5-6	NA	once	TRBJ2-3